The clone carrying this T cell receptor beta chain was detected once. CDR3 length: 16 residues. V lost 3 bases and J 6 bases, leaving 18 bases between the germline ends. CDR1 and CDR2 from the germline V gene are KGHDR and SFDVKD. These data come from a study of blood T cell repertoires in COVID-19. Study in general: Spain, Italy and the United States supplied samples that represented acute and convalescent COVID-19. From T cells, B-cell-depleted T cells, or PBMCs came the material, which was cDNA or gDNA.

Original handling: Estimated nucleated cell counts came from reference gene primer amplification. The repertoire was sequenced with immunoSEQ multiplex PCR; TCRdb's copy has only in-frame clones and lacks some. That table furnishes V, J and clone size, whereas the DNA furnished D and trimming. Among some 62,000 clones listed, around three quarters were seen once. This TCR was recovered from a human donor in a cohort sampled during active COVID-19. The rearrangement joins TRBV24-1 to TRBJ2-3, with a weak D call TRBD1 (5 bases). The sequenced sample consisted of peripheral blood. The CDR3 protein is CATSDGQGSIVDTQYF. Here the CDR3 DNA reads TGTGCCACCAGTGATGGTCAGGGATCGATTGTGGATACGCAGTATTTT.